The present T cell receptor (beta chain) was sequenced within a study of blood T cell repertoires in COVID-19. The overall study: The analysed material was cDNA or gDNA that came from T cells, B-cell-depleted T cells, or PBMCs.

Methods used by the authors: Researchers report that nucleated cell counts were estimated from reference gene primer amplification. Data came from immunoSEQ multiplex PCR; TCRdb stores just in-frame clones and leaves some out. V and J calls and clone size come straight from that table; D and trimming were deduced from the DNA. Here the sample spans 150,000 or so clones, approximately 80% being singletons. V was clipped by 6 bases and J by 1 base, with 12 bases between them. Germline V gene lookup returns CDR1 SGHTA and CDR2 FQGTGA. The length of the CDR3 is 14 residues. This chain uses TRBV7-3 with TRBJ1-1, with unresolved D. The origin of this receptor is a woman of 80 years or more with acute or convalescent COVID-19. The sample consisted of peripheral blood. CDR3 sequence: CASRSSAGNTEAFF. The CDR3 DNA reads TGTGCCAGCAGATCTTCCGCGGGGAACACTGAAGCTTTCTTT.